This is a list of T cell receptor beta chains from one sample in a study of cytomegalovirus exposure and HLA in healthy donors. The repertoire was sequenced with immunoSEQ multiplex PCR; TCRdb's copy has only in-frame clones and lacks some. The sample records about 120,000 clones, about 80% being singletons. The sample comprised PBMCs. The receptors derive from a female donor in good health and CMV-seropositive. CDR3s include the opening cysteine and the closing phenylalanine or tryptophan. The D gene is left open where the match is weak. The size field is filled for only some rows; it gives once, few, many or a size class.

>TRBJ1-2|TRBV5-1|TRBD1|.
TGCGCCAGCAGCACGGGACAGGGAGAGAGTGGCTACACCTTC
CASSTGQGESGYTF
>TRBJ2-7|TRBV5-1|TRBD1|.
TGCGCCAGCAGCGGAGCCGGGACAGCCTACGAGCAGTACTTC
CASSGAGTAYEQYF
>TRBJ2-5|TRBV6-1|TRBD2|.
TGTGCCAGCAGGACTAGCGGGGGGGTCGAGACCCAGTACTTC
CASRTSGGVETQYF
>TRBJ2-1|TRBV5-8|.|.
TGTGCCAGCAGCTTGGCCCAGCGGTCCTACAATGAGCAGTTCTTC
CASSLAQRSYNEQFF
>TRBJ1-1|TRBV5-1|TRBD1|few
TGCGCCAGCAGCTTAGGACAGGGACGGGGCACTGAAGCTTTCTTT
CASSLGQGRGTEAFF
>TRBJ2-7|TRBV6-5|TRBD1|.
TGTGCCAGCAGTTACTCGTTACAGGGGGCGGCCTACGAGCAGTACTTC
CASSYSLQGAAYEQYF
>TRBJ2-7|TRBV28|TRBD2|.
TGTGCCAGTAGGTCCGGGACTACTAACGAGCAGTACTTC
CASRSGTTNEQYF
>TRBJ2-3|TRBV19|TRBD2|once
TGTGCCAGTAGTGGGGGAGGGGCGGAAGATACGCAGTATTTT
CASSGGGAEDTQYF
>TRBJ1-1|TRBV5-6|.|.
TGTGCCAGCAGCCCTGACAGGAGGAACACTGAAGCTTTCTTT
CASSPDRRNTEAFF
>TRBJ1-1|TRBV5-5|.|.
TGTGCCAGCAACCCGACCGGGGGTTACACTGAAGCTTTCTTT
CASNPTGGYTEAFF
>TRBJ2-1|TRBV6-6|.|.
TGTGCCAGCCTCGACACTGTAAATGAGCAGTTCTTC
CASLDTVNEQFF
>TRBJ2-1|TRBV30|.|.
TGTGCCTGGAGTGTACTTGGTGGTGAGCAGTTCTTC
CAWSVLGGEQFF
>TRBJ2-2|TRBV7-9|.|.
TGTGCCAGCTCGGGTAGGGGGTCGAACACCGGGGAGCTGTTTTTT
CASSGRGSNTGELFF
>TRBJ2-7|TRBV7-2|.|.
TGTGCCAGCAGCTTAGCCGGGTCCTACGAGCAGTACTTC
CASSLAGSYEQYF
>TRBJ1-3|TRBV10-3|.|few
TGTGCCATCGGGGCCCTCTCTGGAAACACCATATATTTT
CAIGALSGNTIYF
>TRBJ1-6|TRBV7-8|TRBD1|.
TGTGCCAGCAGCTTATTACAGGGGAACCCACCCCTCCACTTT
CASSLLQGNPPLHF
>TRBJ2-5|TRBV29-1|TRBD1|.
TGCAGCGTTGACCCGACAGGGAATCAAGAGACCCAGTACTTC
CSVDPTGNQETQYF
>TRBJ2-1|TRBV5-1|.|.
TGCGCCAGCAGCTTAGAAGGGGGACGCAATGAGCAGTTCTTC
CASSLEGGRNEQFF
>TRBJ1-1|TRBV2|TRBD1|once
TGTGCCAGCAGAAGACAGGGCGAGGGCACTGAAGCTTTCTTT
CASRRQGEGTEAFF
>TRBJ1-5|TRBV7-2|.|.
TGTGCCAGCAGCCCCAGTCAGGGTCATCAGCCCCAGCATTTT
CASSPSQGHQPQHF
>TRBJ2-3|TRBV5-1|.|.
TGCGCCAGCAGCTTGGCGGCAGGGCGCACAGATACGCAGTATTTT
CASSLAAGRTDTQYF
>TRBJ2-7|TRBV6-5|.|.
TGTGCCAGCAAAGCGAGGGACACTCTTTACTACGAGCAGTACTTC
CASKARDTLYYEQYF
>TRBJ2-1|TRBV9|.|once
TGTGCCAGCAGCGGTCAGGGGAGCTACAATGAGCAGTTCTTC
CASSGQGSYNEQFF
>TRBJ2-3|TRBV7-3|TRBD2|.
TGTGCCAGCAGCTCGACTAGCGGGGGGGCCGGTGGTACGCAGTATTTT
CASSSTSGGAGGTQYF
>TRBJ1-6|TRBV18|.|few
TGTGCCAGCTCAGCGGTAGGGGGGGCATCTATAAATTCACCCCTCCACTTT
CASSAVGGASINSPLHF
>TRBJ2-5|TRBV5-4|.|.
TGTGCCAGCAGCTTGGGTGGGGAGCCCCAAGAGACCCAGTACTTC
CASSLGGEPQETQYF
>TRBJ2-3|TRBV29-1|.|.
TGCAGCGTTGGCAGGGCCGCAAGCACAGATACGCAGTATTTT
CSVGRAASTDTQYF
>TRBJ1-2|TRBV9|.|.
TGTGCCAGCAGCGTAGGACTTCTGGGGGCGAGCGGCTACACCTTC
CASSVGLLGASGYTF
>TRBJ1-2|TRBV5-1|.|.
TGCGCCAGCAGCTCGGACAGCAATAACTATGGCTACACCTTC
CASSSDSNNYGYTF
>TRBJ2-5|TRBV11-3|.|.
TGTGCCAGCAGCTTCGGAGGGGCCGCCCAGGAGACCCAGTACTTC
CASSFGGAAQETQYF
>TRBJ2-7|TRBV7-6|.|few
TGTGCCAGCAGTGGGGTACTAGGGGGCGAGCAGTACTTC
CASSGVLGGEQYF
>TRBJ2-2|TRBV6-1|.|.
TGTGCCAGCAGGATTAGAGACACCGGGGAGCTGTTTTTT
CASRIRDTGELFF
>TRBJ2-7|TRBV14|.|.
TGTGCCAGCAGCCAAGGCGGGACAGATATCTACGAGCAGTACTTC
CASSQGGTDIYEQYF
>TRBJ1-2|TRBV5-4|TRBD1|.
TGTGCCAGCAGCCTGGACAGGGCTGGCTACACCTTC
CASSLDRAGYTF
>TRBJ1-1|TRBV4-2|TRBD1|.
TGTGCCAGCAGCCAAGAGGGGACAGGGCGGCAGCGCACTGAAGCTTTCTTT
CASSQEGTGRQRTEAFF